This T cell receptor (beta chain) is from a study of CD8 T cells in ankylosing spondylitis. Findings and limits, study-wide: Clones that were linked to disease were CD8+ and were relatively rare in peripheral blood.

The TCR beta libraries were generated through quantitative 5'-RACE incorporating molecular barcodes. MiXCR, run by TCRdb on the 5' RACE reads, gives a single entry per CDR3 protein. The sample has under 130,000 distinct CDR3 sequences; less than 25% are singletons. This clonotype was found a few times. Its antigen is not identified. CDR3 length equals 14 residues. J gave up 5 bases and V 5 bases, and 5 bases lay outside the gene matches. Germline-derived CDR1 and CDR2 are KGHDR and SFDVKD. What was sequenced was synovial fluid, either unsorted or a sorted T cell fraction (not recorded which). This TCR was recovered from a male donor with ankylosing spondylitis. The rearrangement joins TRBV24-1 to TRBJ2-5; the match to TRBD1 covers 9 bases. Here the CDR3 DNA reads TGTGCCACCAGTGGGACAGGGGTTATGGAGACCCAGTACTTC. Protein product: CATSGTGVMETQYF.